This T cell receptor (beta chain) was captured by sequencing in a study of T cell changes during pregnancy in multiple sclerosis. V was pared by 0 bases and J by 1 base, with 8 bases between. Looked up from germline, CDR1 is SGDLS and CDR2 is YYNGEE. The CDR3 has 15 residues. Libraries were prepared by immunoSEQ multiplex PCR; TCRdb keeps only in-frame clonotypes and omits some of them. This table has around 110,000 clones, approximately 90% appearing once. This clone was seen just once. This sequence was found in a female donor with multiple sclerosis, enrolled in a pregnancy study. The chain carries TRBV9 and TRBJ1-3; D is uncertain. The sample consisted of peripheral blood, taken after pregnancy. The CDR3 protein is CASSVAVGSGNTIYF. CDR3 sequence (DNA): TGTGCCAGCAGCGTAGCCGTCGGTTCTGGAAACACCATATATTTT.